This is a list of T cell receptor beta chains from one sample in a study of cytomegalovirus exposure and HLA in healthy donors. Clones were read by immunoSEQ multiplex PCR, and TCRdb kept only the in-frame ones, dropping some. The sample holds some 180,000 clones, 65% to 85% seen once. Sequenced material: PBMCs. The receptors here all came from a girl under 18 in good health and CMV-seropositive. Each CDR3 is given with its conserved first and last residue. A D gene is named only where the DNA matches it firmly. Size tells how often a clone was seen (once, few, many) or the class of an expanded clone, and some rows leave it out.

>TRBV5-1|NA|NA|TRBJ2-7
CASSLRGNRAYEQYF
TGCGCCAGCAGCTTGAGGGGAAACAGGGCCTACGAGCAGTACTTC
>TRBV6-5|NA|NA|TRBJ2-7
CASSYSNRGGSYEQYF
TGTGCCAGCAGTTACTCGAACCGGGGAGGCTCCTACGAGCAGTACTTC
>TRBV30|NA|TRBD1|TRBJ1-4
CAWSAYRGRGEKLFF
TGTGCCTGGAGCGCCTACAGGGGCAGGGGTGAAAAACTGTTTTTT
>TRBV4-3|NA|TRBD2|TRBJ2-1
CASSRDLAGVINEQFF
TGCGCCAGCAGCCGAGATCTAGCGGGAGTTATCAATGAGCAGTTCTTC
>TRBV12-5|NA|TRBD2|TRBJ2-7
CASGSSGGFEQYF
TGTGCTAGTGGTTCCTCGGGGGGGTTCGAGCAGTACTTC
>TRBV7-2|NA|TRBD1|TRBJ2-2
CASSSPPGTGFRRTGELFF
TGTGCCAGCAGCTCTCCCCCCGGGACAGGGTTTAGGCGGACCGGGGAGCTGTTTTTT
>TRBV4-1|NA|TRBD1|TRBJ2-7
CASSQAGDRGLYEQYF
TGCGCCAGCAGCCAAGCGGGGGACAGGGGGCTGTACGAGCAGTACTTC
>TRBV27|NA|NA|TRBJ2-3
CASSTQWRRTLTDTQYF
TGTGCCAGCAGTACCCAGTGGAGGCGGACCCTCACAGATACGCAGTATTTT
>TRBV7-9|NA|NA|TRBJ2-7
CASSLLREQYF
TGTGCCAGCAGCTTACTTCGCGAGCAGTACTTC
>TRBV5-1|NA|TRBD2|TRBJ2-1
CASSQTSGSYNEQFF
TGCGCCAGCAGCCAGACTAGCGGGTCCTACAATGAGCAGTTCTTC
>TRBV28|NA|TRBD1|TRBJ2-2
CASSRTGGGTGELFF
TGTGCCAGCAGCAGGACAGGGGGTGGCACCGGGGAGCTGTTTTTT
>TRBV6-4|NA|TRBD2|TRBJ2-1
CASSDSMGLALQFF
TGTGCCAGCAGTGACTCGATGGGACTAGCGTTACAGTTCTTC
>TRBV7-9|NA|TRBD1|TRBJ2-3
CASSLRGQGGTDTQYF
TGTGCCAGCAGCTTGCGGGGACAGGGAGGAACAGATACGCAGTATTTT
>TRBV6-6|NA|TRBD2|TRBJ2-2
CASSYLREAGELFF
TGTGCCAGCAGTTACCTACGGGAGGCCGGGGAGCTGTTTTTT
>TRBV6-1|NA|TRBD1|TRBJ1-1
CASILDRGNTEAFF
TGTGCCAGCATTCTGGACAGGGGGAACACTGAAGCTTTCTTT
>TRBV5-4|NA|NA|TRBJ2-7
CASSLWTQSSYEQYF
TGTGCCAGCAGCTTGTGGACTCAGAGCTCCTACGAGCAGTACTTC
>TRBV11-2|once|TRBD2|TRBJ2-2
CASSPSGSTGELFF
TGTGCCAGCAGTCCCAGCGGGAGTACCGGGGAGCTGTTTTTT
>TRBV19|NA|NA|TRBJ1-2
CASSNWRGDGYTF
TGTGCCAGTAGTAATTGGCGGGGCGATGGCTACACCTTC
>TRBV15|NA|TRBD2|TRBJ2-3
CATSREGSGGEEDTQYF
TGTGCCACCAGCAGAGAAGGTAGCGGGGGAGAGGAAGATACGCAGTATTTT
>TRBV5-1|NA|NA|TRBJ2-7
CASSLWAGQSSYEQYF
TGCGCCAGCAGCTTGTGGGCAGGCCAGAGCTCCTACGAGCAGTACTTC
>TRBV5-8|NA|TRBD1|TRBJ2-1
CASSPDRGILNEQFF
TGTGCCAGCAGCCCGGACAGGGGAATATTGAATGAGCAGTTCTTC
>TRBV10-3|NA|TRBD1|TRBJ2-7
CAISDRDRDYEQYF
TGTGCCATCAGTGACCGGGACAGGGACTACGAGCAGTACTTC